This T cell receptor (beta chain) was captured in a study of early T cells in non-severe SARS-CoV-2 infection. This clonotype has at least ten counts. TCRdb ran MiXCR on the 5' RACE reads and lists one entry per CDR3 protein. The repertoire holds about 110,000 distinct CDR3 sequences, with 9.5% to 13% as singletons. Sequences were obtained from whole blood. This receptor was identified in an adult who was a healthcare worker with PCR-confirmed SARS-CoV-2 infection or an uninfected control (not recorded which).

The chain's CDR3 is CASSDVQGNLAEAFF. The CDR3 coding sequence is TGTGCCAGCAGTGATGTACAGGGGAATCTCGCTGAAGCTTTCTTT. The rearrangement uses TRBV25-1 and TRBJ1-1; 7 bases agree with TRBD1. The germline V gene has CDR1 MGHDK and CDR2 SYGVNS. With 3 bases clipped from V and 6 bases from J, the junction kept 10 bases outside the gene matches. CDR3 size: 15 residues.